This T cell receptor beta chain was obtained from a study of response to subunit inactivated influenza vaccine (dated by TCRdb to 2016 to 2019). Regarding the complete study: The study used deep quantitative T cell receptor repertoire profiling to track responses to a trivalent subunit inactivated influenza vaccine. Study-level results and caveats: According to the authors, only a limited number of new T cells may be recruited by each seasonal influenza vaccination.

Measured from the cysteine to the phenylalanine, the CDR3 is 17 residues long. Of all the DNA, just the CDR3 is kept, 51 bases in frame from base 1. Trimming accounts for 0 bases at V and 5 bases at J, while the number of junction bases matched to no gene is 11. CDR1 and CDR2, per the germline V gene (reference sequence), are LGHDT and YNNKEL. The library was generated by RT-PCR. Sequencing was performed on an Illumina HiSeq 2500. TCRdb trimmed the raw reads at Q25, called clones with MiXCR and kept productive beta chains. Each record represents a unique CDR3 protein, reported with the most common genes and DNA among its rows. The sample table shows fewer than 250,000 distinct CDR3 sequences, and 13% to 15% are seen once. The ten most abundant clones make up 20% to 30% of the sample. This clonotype was detected only a few times. Its antigen specificity is not known. No base quality information exists; no much larger clone differs at one position.

The V gene is TRBV3-1 and the J gene is TRBJ2-5; 8 bases in the junction line up with TRBD2. The origin of this receptor is a man between 45 and 60 years old who received an inactivated influenza vaccine. Donor details come from another sample of the same person, matched by shared clones. This specimen was CD8+ T cells sorted from PBMCs, taken around 5 days after vaccination. This receptor has the CDR3 CASSQDRVAGSSETQYF. At the DNA level, the sequence is TGTGCCAGCAGCCAAGATCGAGTAGCGGGAAGCTCGGAGACCCAGTACTTC.